These T cell receptor beta chains were read from a single sample in a study of beta chain features in type 1 diabetes. TCRdb keeps only in-frame clones here, not all; method: immunoSEQ multiplex PCR. The sample records roughly 230,000 clones, over 8.5% being singletons. The specimen sequenced was naive CD4+ T cells from blood. The receptors originated from a young woman in good health. Both conserved end residues are trimmed from each CDR3. The D gene is left open where the match is weak.

cdr3_length j_call v_call d_call cdr3_aa
15 TRBJ2-7 TRBV5-1 TRBD2 ASSEGTSGSLPYEQY
13 TRBJ1-1 TRBV9 . ASSAAGTQNTEAF
12 TRBJ2-7 TRBV6-1 . ASGRGVSIYEQY
15 TRBJ2-3 TRBV30 TRBD2 AWTPASVAGVTDTQY
12 TRBJ1-1 TRBV5-1 . ASSLVRLNTEAF
17 TRBJ2-3 TRBV4-1 TRBD2 ASSQDPPGGGGATDTQY
9 TRBJ2-7 TRBV19 . ASSLGSEQY
6 TRBJ2-7 TRBV30 . ACGEQY
13 TRBJ2-5 TRBV6-5 TRBD1 ASSYGTGLQETQY
13 TRBJ1-1 TRBV27 . ASSPRGASNTEAF
11 TRBJ2-3 TRBV9 . ASSSPSTDTQY
13 TRBJ2-3 TRBV5-1 TRBD2 ASSSQRGKSDTQY
12 TRBJ2-3 TRBV9 . ASSVASLTDTQY
13 TRBJ1-1 TRBV5-1 TRBD1 ASSVQAGTDTEAF
15 TRBJ1-1 TRBV9 TRBD1 ASSPGGTGGFGTEAF
13 TRBJ2-1 TRBV5-1 . ASSLASHSTNEQF
12 TRBJ2-2 TRBV5-1 . ASSRDTDTGELF
13 TRBJ2-1 TRBV2 . ASRGGQYANNEQF
15 TRBJ2-7 TRBV4-1 TRBD2 ASSQQHLAGPLSEQY
12 TRBJ2-7 TRBV6-1 TRBD2 ASSATSGGYEQY
13 TRBJ2-1 TRBV5-4 . ASSIGQSSYNEQF
14 TRBJ1-6 TRBV4-1 . ASSQMEAGPNSPLH
12 TRBJ1-1 TRBV14 . ASSLAQGNTEAF
13 TRBJ2-3 TRBV4-1 . ASSLLGGQADTQY
9 TRBJ2-7 TRBV6-5 . ASSQSGEQY
14 TRBJ2-1 TRBV4-2 TRBD2 ASSQDTSGFLNEQF
11 TRBJ2-1 TRBV5-1 TRBD1 ASSPDRGDEQF
13 TRBJ2-1 TRBV18 TRBD2 ASSPRRGWYNEQF
10 TRBJ1-1 TRBV7-9 . ASTSRLPEAF
14 TRBJ1-6 TRBV19 . ASTGEAFRLNSPLH
11 TRBJ2-7 TRBV12-5 . ASGLGVSYEQY
12 TRBJ2-1 TRBV18 TRBD1 ASSPDRENNEQF
11 TRBJ2-3 TRBV4-1 TRBD2 ASQLAGTDTQY
13 TRBJ1-4 TRBV29-1 . SVAHTAGGNEKLF
11 TRBJ1-6 TRBV28 . ATLEGLNSPLH
10 TRBJ2-3 TRBV5-6 . ASSTSTDTQY
14 TRBJ2-2 TRBV5-4 . ASSLWAQRHTGELF
12 TRBJ1-5 TRBV7-2 TRBD1 ASSLDRGSQPQH
12 TRBJ2-7 TRBV15 . ATSSATLTYEQY
13 TRBJ2-3 TRBV21-1 . ASSIPLGAPDTQY
10 TRBJ2-5 TRBV30 . AWSAQQGPQY
15 TRBJ2-1 TRBV5-1 TRBD2 ASGRGLAGGPLNEQF
12 TRBJ1-1 TRBV28 . ASSLFRVNTEAF
11 TRBJ1-1 TRBV7-2 . ASRVHPNTEAF
10 TRBJ2-3 TRBV7-2 . ASSLDSRTQY
17 TRBJ1-3 TRBV27 . ASSLRGGVARPFGNTIY
15 TRBJ2-3 TRBV18 TRBD2 ASSPVLVAGSTDTQY
19 TRBJ2-7 TRBV4-1 . ASSQVMVEPATGRLSYEQY
12 TRBJ1-4 TRBV2 TRBD1 ASRSQGASEKLF